The source of this TCR beta chain is a study of Ad26.COV2.S vaccination and SARS-CoV-2 variants. Whole-study results and caveats: The TCR breadth and depth analyses may have understated or missed part of the total T cell responses. Once vaccination had occurred, spike-specific CD8+ and CD4+ T cell responses reportedly showed substantial breadth. Vaccinated individuals (as opposed to placebo recipients) had higher spike-specific TCR breadth.

On this clone: The antigen is unknown.

The CDR3 is 15 residues long. V was pared by 0 bases and J by 4 bases, with 2 bases of the junction left unmatched. Germline V gene sequence: CDR1 LGHNA, CDR2 YNFKEQ. Documented treatment: around 19 received Ad26.COV2.S at low or high dose, single or two shots; about 5 received placebo; per-sample allocation not given. Specimen acquisition occurred on day 63 following the initial vaccine or placebo injection. Libraries were prepared by immunoSEQ multiplex PCR; TCRdb keeps only in-frame clonotypes and omits some of them. Among about 350,000 clones listed, approximately 90% were seen once. V and J are TRBV4-2 and TRBJ2-3, with 9 bases fitting TRBD2. This TCR came from a person between 18 and 65 years old who received the Ad26.COV2.S COVID-19 vaccine or a placebo. This specimen consisted of peripheral blood, obtained in a trial of Ad26.COV2.S vaccine versus placebo. CDR3 DNA sequence: TGTGCCAGCAGCCAAGATAGCGGGGGTCCAGATACGCAGTATTTT. Translated: CASSQDSGGPDTQYF.